This T cell receptor (beta chain) originates from a study of cytomegalovirus exposure and HLA in healthy donors. Study information: Counted in an early data release were approximately 85 million unique TCRs from HLA-typed donors. Findings and limits, study-wide: Some V segments (TRBV6-2 and TRBV6-3 among them) were excluded as indistinguishable.

On this clone: Its antigen is undetermined.

The germline CDR1 and CDR2 sequences are MGHDK and SYGVNS. After removal of 1 base from V and 4 bases from J, the junction contained 9 bases not matched to a gene. The CDR3 sequence is 16 residues long. The PCR had 60 Vbeta and 13 Jbeta primers. The assay was immunoSEQ multiplex PCR, and TCRdb's table has in-frame clones only and misses some. The sample includes 170,000 or so clones, roughly 80% seen only once; the top ten take 1.6%. The receptor was derived from a man aged 45-65 years in good health and CMV-seronegative. Sequenced sample: PBMCs. The chain has TRBV25-1 and TRBJ2-5; the match to TRBD1 covers 7 bases. CDR3 sequence: CASSEFRGLGAETQYF. In nucleotides, the CDR3 is TGTGCCAGCAGTGAATTCAGGGGGTTGGGGGCAGAGACCCAGTACTTC.